These 15 T cell receptor beta chains came from one sample sequenced in a study of T cells after yellow fever vaccination. TCRdb fed the 5' RACE reads into MiXCR, producing one record per CDR3 protein. The table includes about 330,000 distinct CDR3 sequences, 7% to 10% detected once. The sequencing used PBMCs, collected about 41 days after the first yellow fever vaccination. The receptors come from a man aged 18 to 30 who received the YFV17D yellow fever vaccine.

The chain is built from TRBV6-2 or TRBV6-3 and TRBJ2-7, with TRBD1 as a possible D gene (5 bases). This CDR3 contains 15 residues. Trimming left V 0 bases short and J 0 bases short, with 9 bases between. Germline V CDR1 and CDR2: MNHEY, SVGEGT. The CDR3 nucleotides are TGTGCCAGCAGTTACTCGAAGGACAACTCCTACGAGCAGTACTTC. This translates into CASSYSKDNSYEQYF.

This clonotype was found many times. This rearrangement joins TRBV6-2 or TRBV6-3 to TRBJ2-4; perhaps D is TRBD1 or TRBD2 (5 bases each). The CDR3 runs 17 residues. The germline gives CDR1 MNHEY, CDR2 SVGEGT. The ends were cut back, 5 bases at V and 0 bases at J, with 17 bases in the middle. The CDR3 nucleotides are TGTGCCAGCAGTAATACCGGGACGTACGTAGCCAAAAACATTCAGTACTTC. It yields the protein CASSNTGTYVAKNIQYF.

The rearrangement uses TRBV7-6 and TRBJ1-1; a possible D gene is TRBD1 (6 bases). Trimming removed 5 bases from V and 4 bases from J, with 8 bases in between. Germline V CDR1 and CDR2: SGHVS, FNYEAQ. This CDR3 region has 12 residues. The CDR3 coding sequence is TGTGCCAGCAGCCAACAGGGCACTGAAGCTTTCTTT. Translated: CASSQQGTEAFF.

The gene calls are TRBV5-5 and TRBJ2-7; 10 nucleotides match TRBD1. CDR3 length equals 14 residues. The V gene end was trimmed by 2 bases and the J gene end by 6 bases; junction bases not matched to a gene: 5. Germline assignment: CDR1 SGHKS and CDR2 YYEKEE (reference sequence). The CDR3 DNA reads as TGTGCCAGCAGCTTTTACCGGGACAGGGGCGAGCAGTACGTC. The encoded protein is CASSFYRDRGEQYV.

The chain joins TRBV28 to TRBJ2-7, with D perhaps TRBD2 (5 bases). V gave up 6 bases and J gave up 0 bases, with 15 bases separating them. Germline V gives CDR1 MDHEN, CDR2 SYDVKM. The CDR3 sequence is 15 residues long. DNA for the CDR3: TGTGCCAGCAGCCCGCCGGGGAGCATCTCCTACGAGCAGTACGTC. Translation gives CASSPPGSISYEQYV.

In this sample, this clonotype turned up a few times. This chain links TRBV7-9 with TRBJ1-1, with 12 positions matching TRBD1. CDR1 and CDR2 (germline): SEHNR, FQNEAQ (reference sequence). J lost 2 bases, V lost 3 bases, and 7 bases had no gene match. The CDR3 contains 17 residues. The CDR3 here is CASSFPGQGAGNTEAFF. DNA of the CDR3: TGTGCCAGCAGCTTCCCGGGACAGGGGGCAGGAAACACTGAAGCTTTCTTT.

This clonotype was picked up a small number of times. The chain combines TRBV18 with TRBJ2-7, with D unclear. CDR3 length equals 12 residues. Looked up from germline, CDR1 is KGHSH and CDR2 is LQKENI. V was cut by 5 bases and J by 3 bases, with 8 bases left in between. The CDR3 DNA follows: TGTGCCAGCTCAGAGGACCTCTACGAGCAGTACTTC. As protein: CASSEDLYEQYF.

This clonotype was counted between two and nine times. This sequence joins TRBV7-2 and TRBJ2-4, with a weak D call TRBD2 (6 bases). The CDR3 runs 15 residues. Per the germline V gene, CDR1 is SGHTA and CDR2 is FQGNSA. V was pared by 1 base and J by 5 bases, with 12 bases between. The CDR3 DNA reads as TGTGCCAGCAGCTTAGTGCGGGGTCGCGAAAACATTCAGTACTTC. Translated: CASSLVRGRENIQYF.

This clonotype has just one count. This chain connects TRBV5-5 to TRBJ2-5; 7 bases line up with TRBD1. J was trimmed by 2 bases and V by 0 bases; bases with no gene match: 4. This CDR3 region has 15 residues. Germline values: CDR1 SGHKS, CDR2 YYEKEE (reference sequence). This CDR3 is CASSLGTGSQETQYF. Written as DNA, the CDR3 is TGTGCCAGCAGCTTGGGGACAGGATCTCAAGAGACCCAGTACTTC. Combining the CDR3 with reference TRBV5-5 and TRBJ2-5 gives the whole variable domain DAGVTQSPTHLIKTRGQQVTLRCSPISGHKSVSWYQQVLGQGPQFIFQYYEKEERGRGNFPDRFSARQFPNYSSELNVNALLLGDSALYLCASSLGTGSQETQYFGPGTRLLVL.

In its sample, this clonotype was seen a few times. The chain has TRBV5-1 and TRBJ2-7; 14 bases are shared with TRBD2. Germline CDR1 is SGHRS and CDR2 is YFSETQ. The length of the CDR3 is 21 residues. The V segment lost 2 bases and the J segment 3 bases; nucleotides outside the gene matches: 19. Written as DNA, the CDR3 is TGCGCCAGCAGCTTCCTAGGGACTAGCGGGGGTAGGACCCCCTCTCTCTACGAGCAGTACTTC. This sequence encodes CASSFLGTSGGRTPSLYEQYF.

In this sample, this clonotype turned up many times. This chain connects TRBV18 to TRBJ2-7; 9 nucleotides agree with TRBD1. The CDR3 contains 13 residues. The germline V gene encodes CDR1 KGHSH and CDR2 LQKENI. V dropped 6 bases and J dropped 6; count of bases not matched to a gene: 6. CDR3 region: CASSGDREFEQYF. The DNA for the CDR3 is TGTGCCAGCTCCGGGGACAGGGAGTTCGAGCAGTACTTC.

V and J are TRBV5-6 and TRBJ2-3, with 8 bases aligning to TRBD2. Germline loops: CDR1 SGHDT, CDR2 YYEEEE. Trimming cost V 0 bases and J 4 bases; bases outside gene matches: 7. This CDR3 spans 16 amino acids. CDR3 bases: TGTGCCAGCAGCTTGGCGCGGGGGGCGGGACCAGATACGCAGTATTTT. Protein product: CASSLARGAGPDTQYF.

The DNA of the CDR3 is TGCGCCAGCAGTGTTTCCCTCTACGAGCAGTACGTC. This translates into CASSVSLYEQYV. The rearrangement uses TRBV10-2 and TRBJ2-7; D uncertain. Germline CDR1 and CDR2: WSHSY and SAAADI. V was pared by 4 bases and J by 3 bases, with 7 bases between. The CDR3 extends over 12 amino acids.

This clonotype has more than one count but fewer than ten. This chain uses TRBV28 with TRBJ2-3, with D possibly matching TRBD1 (6 bases). The V and J ends lost 2 bases and 5 bases respectively, with 11 bases between them. Looked up from germline, CDR1 is MDHEN and CDR2 is SYDVKM. This CDR3 has 14 residues. The CDR3 DNA sequence: TGTGCCAGCAGTTTAACAGGGAGTGGAGATACGCAGTATTTT. Translation gives CASSLTGSGDTQYF.

This clonotype was recorded a few times. The J gene is TRBJ2-3, the V gene TRBV6-1; perhaps TRBD2 as D (7 bases). The CDR3 spans 14 residues. Germline V lookup: CDR1 MNHNS, CDR2 SASEGT. V gave up 5 bases and J gave up 4 bases, with 13 bases separating them. This CDR3 is CASSSRGAADTQYF. The DNA for the CDR3 is TGTGCCAGCAGTAGTCGGGGGGCGGCAGATACGCAGTATTTT.